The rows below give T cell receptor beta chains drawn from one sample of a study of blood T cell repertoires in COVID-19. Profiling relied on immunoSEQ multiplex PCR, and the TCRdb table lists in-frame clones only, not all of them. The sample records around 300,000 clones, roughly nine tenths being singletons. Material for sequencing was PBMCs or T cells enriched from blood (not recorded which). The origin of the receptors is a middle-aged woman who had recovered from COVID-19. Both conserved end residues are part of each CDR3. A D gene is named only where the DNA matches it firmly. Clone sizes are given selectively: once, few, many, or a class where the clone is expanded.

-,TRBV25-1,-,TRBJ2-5,CASSPNRGLAKETQYF,TGTGCCAGCAGTCCTAACCGCGGTCTAGCAAAAGAGACCCAGTACTTC
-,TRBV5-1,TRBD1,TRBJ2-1,CASIPPGTGASYNEQFF,TGCGCCAGCATTCCGCCCGGGACAGGGGCTTCCTACAATGAGCAGTTCTTC
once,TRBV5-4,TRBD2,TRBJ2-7,CASSLGGGPYEQYF,TGTGCCAGCAGTTTGGGGGGGGGACCCTACGAGCAGTACTTC
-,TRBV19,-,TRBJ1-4,CASKEAANPNEKLFF,TGTGCCAGTAAAGAGGCGGCGAACCCTAATGAAAAACTGTTTTTT
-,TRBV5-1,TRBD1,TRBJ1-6,CASSLSPGGNSPLHF,TGCGCCAGCAGCTTGAGTCCAGGGGGTAATTCACCCCTCCACTTT
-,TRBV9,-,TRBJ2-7,CASSDGGGIDEQYF,TGTGCCAGCAGCGATGGAGGGGGCATCGACGAGCAGTACTTC
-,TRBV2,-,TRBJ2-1,CASTGGRSNEQFF,TGTGCCAGCACCGGAGGTCGGAGCAATGAGCAGTTCTTC
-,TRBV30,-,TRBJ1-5,CAWSVRSRALNQPQHF,TGTGCCTGGAGTGTACGGTCCAGGGCTTTGAATCAGCCCCAGCATTTT
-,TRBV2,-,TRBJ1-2,CASSDGDISYGGYTF,TGTGCCAGCAGTGATGGGGACATCAGCTACGGTGGCTACACCTTC
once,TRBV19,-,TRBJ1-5,CASIAAGRNQPQHF,TGTGCCAGTATTGCGGCGGGGCGGAATCAGCCCCAGCATTTT
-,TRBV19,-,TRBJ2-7,CASSIRRDLGEQYF,TGTGCCAGTAGTATACGAAGGGACTTGGGTGAGCAGTACTTC
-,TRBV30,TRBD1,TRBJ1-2,CAWARDRRRGYTF,TGTGCCTGGGCCCGGGACAGGCGAAGGGGCTACACCTTC
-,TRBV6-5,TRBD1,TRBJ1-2,CASSLGTGGYYGYTF,TGTGCCAGCAGCCTCGGGACAGGGGGCTACTATGGCTACACCTTC
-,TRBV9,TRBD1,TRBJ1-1,CASSVGQGERNTEAFF,TGTGCCAGCAGCGTAGGACAGGGGGAAAGGAACACTGAAGCTTTCTTT
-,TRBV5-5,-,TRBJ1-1,CASSLVPQGMNTEAFF,TGTGCCAGCAGCTTGGTTCCGCAGGGAATGAACACTGAAGCTTTCTTT
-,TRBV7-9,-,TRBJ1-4,CASSLGSGATNEKLFF,TGTGCCAGCAGCTTAGGCTCAGGCGCCACTAATGAAAAACTGTTTTTT
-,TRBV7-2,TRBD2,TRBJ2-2,CASSSSGTTYTGELFF,TGTGCCAGCAGCTCATCCGGGACTACCTACACCGGGGAGCTGTTTTTT
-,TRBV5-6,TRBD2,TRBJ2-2,CASSLLAGGLSVFF,TGTGCCAGCAGCCTACTAGCGGGAGGCCTCAGTGTGTTTTTT
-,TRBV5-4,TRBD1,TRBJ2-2,CASSFPDRYGGTGELFF,TGTGCCAGCAGCTTTCCGGACAGGTACGGCGGCACCGGGGAGCTGTTTTTT
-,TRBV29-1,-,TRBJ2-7,CSVRQGHVEQYF,TGCAGCGTTCGGCAGGGGCATGTCGAGCAGTACTTC
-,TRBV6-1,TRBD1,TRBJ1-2,CASSEGQNLPGGYTF,TGTGCCAGCAGTGAGGGACAGAATCTTCCGGGAGGCTACACCTTC
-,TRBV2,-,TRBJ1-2,CASSEVYQGSDGYTF,TGTGCCAGCAGTGAAGTCTATCAGGGTTCAGACGGCTACACCTTC
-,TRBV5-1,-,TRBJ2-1,CASSLEPLSSKEQFF,TGCGCCAGCAGCTTGGAGCCCCTTTCATCGAAGGAGCAGTTCTTC
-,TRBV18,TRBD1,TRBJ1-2,CASSPGTGHLYGYTF,TGTGCCAGCTCACCAGGGACAGGACATCTCTATGGCTACACCTTC
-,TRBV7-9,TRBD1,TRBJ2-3,CASSTGTVSPDTQYF,TGTGCCAGCAGCACCGGGACAGTTAGCCCAGATACGCAGTATTTT
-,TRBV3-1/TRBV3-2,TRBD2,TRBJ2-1,CASSLLAEPLFPIYSNEQFF,TGTGCCAGCAGTCTTCTAGCGGAGCCATTGTTTCCTATCTATAGCAATGAGCAGTTCTTC
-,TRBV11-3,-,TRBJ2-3,CASSLSGGRTDTQYF,TGTGCCAGCAGCCTCAGCGGCGGTCGCACAGATACGCAGTATTTT
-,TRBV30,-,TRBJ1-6,CAWSGGRQNSPLHF,TGTGCCTGGTCCGGTGGGAGGCAGAATTCACCCCTCCACTTT
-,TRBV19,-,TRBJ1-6,CASSIVGVRSPLHF,TGTGCCAGTAGTATTGTCGGGGTAAGGTCACCCCTCCACTTT
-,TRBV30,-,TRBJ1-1,CAWRPRTGRAFF,TGTGCCTGGAGGCCACGGACGGGAAGAGCTTTCTTT
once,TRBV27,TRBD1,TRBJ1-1,CASSIRDSTEAFF,TGTGCCAGCAGTATAAGGGACAGCACTGAAGCTTTCTTT
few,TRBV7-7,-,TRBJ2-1,CASSLGPSNEQFF,TGTGCTAGCAGCTTAGGCCCTAGCAATGAGCAGTTCTTC
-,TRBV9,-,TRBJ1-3,CASSVQGTGNTIYF,TGTGCCAGCAGCGTACAGGGGACGGGAAACACCATATATTTT
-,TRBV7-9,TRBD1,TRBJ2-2,CASRLRQGDTGELFF,TGTGCCAGCAGATTACGACAGGGTGACACCGGGGAGCTGTTTTTT
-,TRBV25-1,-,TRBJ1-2,CASSEVDRNPYGYTF,TGTGCCAGCAGTGAGGTCGACAGGAACCCCTATGGCTACACCTTC
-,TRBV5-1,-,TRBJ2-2,CASSSGGTRGSNTGELFF,TGCGCCAGCAGCTCTGGTGGGACACGAGGGTCGAACACCGGGGAGCTGTTTTTT
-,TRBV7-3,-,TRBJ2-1,CASSSPSGAAGDEQFF,TGTGCCAGCAGCTCACCGTCGGGGGCCGCGGGAGATGAGCAGTTCTTC
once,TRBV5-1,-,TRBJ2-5,CASSLDSSQETQYF,TGCGCCAGCAGCTTGGACAGTTCCCAAGAGACCCAGTACTTC
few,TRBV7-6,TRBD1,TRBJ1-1,CASSLGGTVNTEAFF,TGTGCCAGCAGCTTAGGGGGGACAGTGAACACTGAAGCTTTCTTT
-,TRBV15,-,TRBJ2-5,CATSRDRGVEETQYF,TGTGCCACCAGCAGAGATCGTGGAGTAGAAGAGACCCAGTACTTC
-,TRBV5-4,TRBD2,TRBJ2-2,CASSLRSGGDDTGELFF,TGTGCCAGCAGCTTAAGGAGCGGGGGGGATGACACCGGGGAGCTGTTTTTT
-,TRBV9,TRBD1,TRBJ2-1,CASSVTGERTYEQFF,TGTGCCAGCAGCGTTACAGGGGAGCGGACGTATGAGCAGTTCTTC
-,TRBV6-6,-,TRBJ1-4,CASSRQPTSTFKNEKLFF,TGTGCCAGCAGTCGCCAGCCGACTTCGACGTTTAAGAATGAAAAACTGTTTTTT
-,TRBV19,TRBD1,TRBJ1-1,CASSPRQGWLSNTEAFF,TGTGCCAGTAGTCCCCGACAGGGGTGGTTGTCGAACACTGAAGCTTTCTTT
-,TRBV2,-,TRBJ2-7,CASRARDITYEQYF,TGTGCCAGCAGGGCAAGGGACATCACCTACGAGCAGTACTTC
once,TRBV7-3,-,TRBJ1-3,CASSSGVAGNTIYF,TGTGCCAGCAGCTCGGGGGTCGCTGGAAACACCATATATTTT
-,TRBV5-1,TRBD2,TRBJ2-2,CASSPSGRTGELFF,TGCGCCAGCAGTCCTAGCGGGAGGACCGGGGAGCTGTTTTTT
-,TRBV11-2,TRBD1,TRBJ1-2,CASSTNPGQVNAGGYTF,TGTGCCAGCAGTACTAACCCGGGACAGGTGAATGCGGGAGGCTACACCTTC
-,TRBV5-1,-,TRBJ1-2,CASSLAENYGYTF,TGCGCCAGCAGCTTGGCTGAGAACTATGGCTACACCTTC
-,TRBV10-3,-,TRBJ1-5,CAISESGGLRPQHF,TGTGCCATCAGTGAGTCGGGGGGGTTGAGACCCCAGCATTTT
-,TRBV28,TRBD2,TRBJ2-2,CASLAGGRSTGELFF,TGTGCCAGCCTTGCGGGAGGCAGGAGCACCGGGGAGCTGTTTTTT
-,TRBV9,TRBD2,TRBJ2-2,CASSLGLAGGLDTGELFF,TGTGCCAGCAGCCTCGGACTAGCGGGAGGGTTAGACACCGGGGAGCTGTTTTTT
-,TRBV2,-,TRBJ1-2,CASSREGTYGYTF,TGTGCCAGCTCCCGGGAGGGGACCTATGGCTACACCTTC
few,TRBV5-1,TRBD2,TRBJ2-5,CASSPRPSGITQETQYF,TGCGCCAGCAGCCCCCGCCCTAGCGGGATCACCCAAGAGACCCAGTACTTC